This T cell receptor (beta chain) is drawn from a study of blood T cell repertoires in COVID-19. The V gene's germline CDR1 is PRHDT and CDR2 FYEKMQ (reference sequence). V gave up 2 bases and J gave up 4 bases; unmatched junction bases: 11. This CDR3 contains 17 residues. Per the study methods: Amplified reference gene primers provided the basis for estimating nucleated cell counts. Assay used: immunoSEQ multiplex PCR; TCRdb lists only in-frame clones, some missing. V and J calls plus clone size are reproduced from that table; the DNA served to infer D and trimming. The table lists roughly 250,000 clones, over 75% of them singletons.

The specimen sequenced was peripheral blood. The chain is built from TRBV13 and TRBJ2-3; 8 positions match TRBD2. The receptor comes from a human donor in a cohort sampled during active COVID-19. As DNA, the CDR3 is TGTGCCAGCAGCTTACGTCCTTCCGCGGGAGGACCAGATACGCAGTATTTT. Protein: CASSLRPSAGGPDTQYF.